A selection of T cell receptor beta chains follows, all from one sample in a study of cytomegalovirus exposure and HLA in healthy donors. Libraries were prepared by immunoSEQ multiplex PCR; TCRdb keeps only in-frame clonotypes and omits some of them. This sample has under 200,000 clones, with approximately 79% found just once. The sample taken for sequencing was PBMCs. These receptor sequences come from a male donor in good health and CMV-seronegative. CDR3s include the opening cysteine and the closing phenylalanine or tryptophan. D genes are given only for firm matches. Size tells how often a clone was seen (once, few, many) or the class of an expanded clone, and some rows leave it out.

len: 15; d_gene: .; v_gene: TRBV7-9; abundance: .; j_gene: TRBJ1-1; CDR3nt: TGTGCCAGCAGCTTCAGACAGGTTCAGAACACTGAAGCTTTCTTT; CDR3aa: CASSFRQVQNTEAFF
len: 16; d_gene: .; v_gene: TRBV5-1; abundance: .; j_gene: TRBJ2-5; CDR3nt: TGCGCCAGCAGCTTGGGGGGCCTCGGTGGGCTGGAGACCCAGTACTTC; CDR3aa: CASSLGGLGGLETQYF
len: 15; d_gene: .; v_gene: TRBV21-1; abundance: .; j_gene: TRBJ1-5; CDR3nt: TGTGCCAGCAGCAAGGACAGGGTGTGCAATCAGCCCCAGCATTTT; CDR3aa: CASSKDRVCNQPQHF
len: 14; d_gene: .; v_gene: TRBV30; abundance: .; j_gene: TRBJ1-1; CDR3nt: TGTGCCTGGAGTAGGGGGGGCGCGGGGACTGAAGCTTTCTTT; CDR3aa: CAWSRGGAGTEAFF
len: 14; d_gene: .; v_gene: TRBV11-2; abundance: .; j_gene: TRBJ2-1; CDR3nt: TGTGCCAGCAGACCAGCCGGGGTTGCCGGTGAGCAGTTCTTC; CDR3aa: CASRPAGVAGEQFF
len: 12; d_gene: TRBD1; v_gene: TRBV5-1; abundance: few; j_gene: TRBJ2-7; CDR3nt: TGCGCCAGCAGCTCACAGGGGGACGAGCAGTACTTC; CDR3aa: CASSSQGDEQYF
len: 14; d_gene: .; v_gene: TRBV25-1; abundance: .; j_gene: TRBJ1-3; CDR3nt: TGTGCCAGCAGACAACAGGGAGCTGGAAACACCATATATTTT; CDR3aa: CASRQQGAGNTIYF
len: 13; d_gene: .; v_gene: TRBV7-9; abundance: once; j_gene: TRBJ2-5; CDR3nt: TGTGCCAGCAGCGACGAGGGTTCAGAGACCCAGTACTTC; CDR3aa: CASSDEGSETQYF
len: 16; d_gene: TRBD2; v_gene: TRBV6-5; abundance: .; j_gene: TRBJ2-2; CDR3nt: TGTGCCAGCAGTTACTCTCCAGCGGGGGGCACCGGGGAGCTGTTTTTT; CDR3aa: CASSYSPAGGTGELFF
len: 18; d_gene: TRBD1; v_gene: TRBV4-1; abundance: .; j_gene: TRBJ1-5; CDR3nt: TGCGCCAGCAGCCAAGGACAGGGGGTTGAGGTGCTGGATCAGCCCCAGCATTTT; CDR3aa: CASSQGQGVEVLDQPQHF
len: 15; d_gene: .; v_gene: TRBV5-1; abundance: .; j_gene: TRBJ2-7; CDR3nt: TGCGCCAGCAGCTTGGCCGGGTCCAGAGGGTACGAGCAGTACTTC; CDR3aa: CASSLAGSRGYEQYF
len: 13; d_gene: TRBD1; v_gene: TRBV18; abundance: .; j_gene: TRBJ1-1; CDR3nt: TGTGCCAGCTCATTGGACAGGGACACTGAAGCTTTCTTT; CDR3aa: CASSLDRDTEAFF
len: 13; d_gene: TRBD1; v_gene: TRBV11-2; abundance: once; j_gene: TRBJ1-2; CDR3nt: TGTGCCAGCAGCTTGGTGGCAGGGGGTGGCTACACCTTC; CDR3aa: CASSLVAGGGYTF
len: 15; d_gene: TRBD1; v_gene: TRBV7-2; abundance: .; j_gene: TRBJ1-4; CDR3nt: TGTGCCAGCAGCACCAACAGGGGGCCCGGTGAAAAACTGTTTTTT; CDR3aa: CASSTNRGPGEKLFF
len: 13; d_gene: .; v_gene: TRBV6-5; abundance: once; j_gene: TRBJ1-1; CDR3nt: TGTGCCGGCAGTTGGTTTGAGGACACTGAAGCTTTCTTT; CDR3aa: CAGSWFEDTEAFF
len: 11; d_gene: .; v_gene: TRBV10-2; abundance: .; j_gene: TRBJ1-1; CDR3nt: TGCGCCACCCTAGTGAACACTGAAGCTTTCTTT; CDR3aa: CATLVNTEAFF
len: 13; d_gene: .; v_gene: TRBV19; abundance: .; j_gene: TRBJ1-1; CDR3nt: TGTGCCAGTAGTATAGATGGGAGCACTGAAGCTTTCTTT; CDR3aa: CASSIDGSTEAFF
len: 16; d_gene: TRBD1; v_gene: TRBV2; abundance: .; j_gene: TRBJ1-2; CDR3nt: TGTGCCAGCAGTGCCCCGGGACAGGGGGTAGAATATGGCTACACCTTC; CDR3aa: CASSAPGQGVEYGYTF
len: 13; d_gene: .; v_gene: TRBV30; abundance: .; j_gene: TRBJ1-2; CDR3nt: TGTGCCTGCCAGCAGGGGAATAACTATGGCTACACCTTC; CDR3aa: CACQQGNNYGYTF
len: 16; d_gene: .; v_gene: TRBV5-4; abundance: few; j_gene: TRBJ2-2; CDR3nt: TGTGCCAGCAGCCCCGTTGAGCTAGCGACCACCGGGGAGCTGTTTTTT; CDR3aa: CASSPVELATTGELFF
len: 15; d_gene: .; v_gene: TRBV27; abundance: .; j_gene: TRBJ2-3; CDR3nt: TGTGCCAGCTCTCTTTACAGGGCCAGCACAGATACGCAGTATTTT; CDR3aa: CASSLYRASTDTQYF
len: 11; d_gene: .; v_gene: TRBV2; abundance: .; j_gene: TRBJ1-1; CDR3nt: TGTGCCAGCAGTTCACTAGAGGAAGCTTTCTTT; CDR3aa: CASSSLEEAFF
len: 13; d_gene: TRBD1; v_gene: TRBV10-1; abundance: .; j_gene: TRBJ2-7; CDR3nt: TGCGCCAGCAGTGAGCCAGGGGGCTACGAGCAGTACTTC; CDR3aa: CASSEPGGYEQYF
len: 16; d_gene: TRBD1; v_gene: TRBV7-9; abundance: .; j_gene: TRBJ1-5; CDR3nt: TGTGCCAGCAGCCAGGGACAGGGGCCGGTCAATCAGCCCCAGCATTTT; CDR3aa: CASSQGQGPVNQPQHF
len: 14; d_gene: .; v_gene: TRBV19; abundance: .; j_gene: TRBJ2-7; CDR3nt: TGTGCCAGTACCGACTCCGGGAACTCTTACGAGCAGTACTTC; CDR3aa: CASTDSGNSYEQYF
len: 13; d_gene: .; v_gene: TRBV11-2; abundance: few; j_gene: TRBJ1-2; CDR3nt: TGTGCCAGCAGCCCTGACACTAACTATGGCTACACCTTC; CDR3aa: CASSPDTNYGYTF
len: 15; d_gene: TRBD1; v_gene: TRBV7-9; abundance: once; j_gene: TRBJ1-4; CDR3nt: TGTGCCAGCAGCCTTCTGGGGACAGCAAATGAAAAACTGTTTTTT; CDR3aa: CASSLLGTANEKLFF
len: 14; d_gene: TRBD1; v_gene: TRBV5-1; abundance: .; j_gene: TRBJ1-3; CDR3nt: TGCGCCAGCAGCCAAGACAGGGCTGGAAACACCATATATTTT; CDR3aa: CASSQDRAGNTIYF
len: 16; d_gene: TRBD2; v_gene: TRBV12-5; abundance: .; j_gene: TRBJ2-5; CDR3nt: TGTGCTAGTGGTTCGACTAGCGGTGGGCCGAGCGAGACCCAGTACTTC; CDR3aa: CASGSTSGGPSETQYF
len: 14; d_gene: .; v_gene: TRBV5-1; abundance: .; j_gene: TRBJ1-4; CDR3nt: TGCGCCAGCAGCACCGGGACAAGTCACGAAAAACTGTTTTTT; CDR3aa: CASSTGTSHEKLFF
len: 16; d_gene: TRBD2; v_gene: TRBV5-1; abundance: .; j_gene: TRBJ2-1; CDR3nt: TGCGCCAGCAGCTTGGGCGAGCGGGGGGTCTACAATGAGCAGTTCTTC; CDR3aa: CASSLGERGVYNEQFF
len: 17; d_gene: TRBD1; v_gene: TRBV19; abundance: .; j_gene: TRBJ1-2; CDR3nt: TGTGCCAGTAGCCAACAGTCCGGGACAGGGATTTTGCATGGCTACACCTTC; CDR3aa: CASSQQSGTGILHGYTF
len: 14; d_gene: .; v_gene: TRBV6-5; abundance: .; j_gene: TRBJ1-2; CDR3nt: TGTGCCAGCAGTCGTTCGCGAGGGTTGGACGGCTACACCTTC; CDR3aa: CASSRSRGLDGYTF
len: 15; d_gene: TRBD2; v_gene: TRBV5-1; abundance: .; j_gene: TRBJ2-1; CDR3nt: TGCGCCAGCAGCTTGGACGGGGGGGCCTGGGGTGAGCAGTTCTTC; CDR3aa: CASSLDGGAWGEQFF
len: 13; d_gene: TRBD1; v_gene: TRBV6-5; abundance: .; j_gene: TRBJ2-2; CDR3nt: TGTGCCAGCAGGACAGGGGACACCGGGGAGCTGTTTTTT; CDR3aa: CASRTGDTGELFF